The clone carrying this TCR beta chain has ten or more counts. As to time point: newly diagnosed GD, antithyroid drugs for less than 3 months. Generation of the TCR library employed RNA extracted from PBMCs. These data come from a study of regulatory T cells in long-lasting Graves disease. Germline CDR1 reads LGHDT; CDR2 reads YNNKEL (reference sequence). V lost 0 bases and J lost 3; bases outside the gene matches: 0. There are 15 residues in the CDR3. In building TCR beta libraries, iRepertoire HTBI primers were used together with Arm-PCR of CDR3 regions. TCRdb analysed the multiplex PCR reads with MiXCR anew, one entry per CDR3 protein. The sample holds about 350,000 distinct CDR3 sequences, 16% seen once. The same data also contributed to another study, on T cells in Graves' hyperthyroidism and ophthalmopathy. That work states: It was a median about 7.1 months before onset that the model predicted ophthalmopathy.

The TCR comes from a young woman with Graves disease. V and J are TRBV3-1 and TRBJ2-1; TRBD2 matches 9 bases. This specimen was peripheral blood mononuclear cells (PBMCs), taken at new diagnosis, from a patient treated with antithyroid drugs. Written as DNA, the CDR3 is TGTGCCAGCAGCCAAGATAGCGGGAGCTACAATGAGCAGTTCTTC. It codes for CASSQDSGSYNEQFF.